This T cell receptor beta chain was recovered during a study of CXCR3-negative and CXCR3-positive naive CD8 T cells. A remark on this clonotype: Its specificity is not known.

5' RACE with UMI labels generated the TRB cDNA libraries. One entry per CDR3 protein, without DNA, is what TCRdb gives after re-calling the 5' RACE reads. The sample has about 150,000 distinct CDR3 sequences; the top ten hold 0.45% to 0.55%. The CDR3 covers 15 residues. Germline assignment: CDR1 LGHNA and CDR2 YSLEER. General study points: Compared with CXCR3-negative naive cells, CXCR3-positive naive cells showed more hydrophobic TRB CDR3s. Memory cells differed in TRBV-TRBJ usage, but naive CXCR3-negative and CXCR3-positive cells had similar usage. High diversity, comparable across both naive subsets, contrasted with much lower diversity in memory CD8+ cells.

This rearrangement joins TRBV4-3 to TRBJ1-1; TCRdb's D gene call, TRBD1, goes unchecked for lack of DNA. The TCR was taken from a human donor in good health. Some clones in this sample may be carry-over from other donors' samples. The sequenced sample was naive CXCR3+ CD8+ T cells from blood. Subset noted: CD45RO-CCR7+CD27+CD95- naive CD8+ T cells expressing CXCR3 (TNR3+). The chain's CDR3 is CASSQDQTGGTEAFF.